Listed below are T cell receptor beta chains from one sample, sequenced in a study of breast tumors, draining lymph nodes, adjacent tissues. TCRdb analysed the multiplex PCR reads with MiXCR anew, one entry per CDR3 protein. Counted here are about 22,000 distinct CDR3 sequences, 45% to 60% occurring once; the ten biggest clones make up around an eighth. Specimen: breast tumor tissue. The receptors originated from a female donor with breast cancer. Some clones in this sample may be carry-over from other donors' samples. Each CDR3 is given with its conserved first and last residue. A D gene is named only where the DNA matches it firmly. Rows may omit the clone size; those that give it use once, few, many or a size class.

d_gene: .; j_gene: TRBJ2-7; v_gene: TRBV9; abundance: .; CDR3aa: CASSPTGLREVF; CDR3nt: TGTGCCAGCAGCCCGACAGGCCTCCGAGAAGTCTTC
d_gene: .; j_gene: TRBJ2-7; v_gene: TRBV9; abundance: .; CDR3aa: CASSVEPSASYEQYF; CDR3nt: TGTGCCAGCAGCGTAGAACCCTCCGCCTCCTACGAGCAGTACTTC
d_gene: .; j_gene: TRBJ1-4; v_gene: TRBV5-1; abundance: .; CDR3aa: CASSQTGVGEKLFF; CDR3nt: TGCGCCAGCAGCCAGACAGGAGTTGGTGAAAAACTGTTTTTT
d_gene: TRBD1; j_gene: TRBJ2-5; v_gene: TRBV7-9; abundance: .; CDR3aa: CASSLGTGVRQETQYF; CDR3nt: TGTGCCAGCAGCTTGGGGACAGGTGTTCGCCAAGAGACCCAGTACTTC
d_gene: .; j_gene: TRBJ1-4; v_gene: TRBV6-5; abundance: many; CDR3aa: CASRPTGSLEKLFF; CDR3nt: TGTGCCAGCAGACCCACAGGGTCCCTTGAAAAACTGTTTTTT
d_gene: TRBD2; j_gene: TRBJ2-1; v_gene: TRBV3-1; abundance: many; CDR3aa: CASSPELAGVGRNEQFF; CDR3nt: TGTGCCAGCAGCCCGGAACTAGCGGGAGTGGGTCGGAATGAGCAGTTCTTC
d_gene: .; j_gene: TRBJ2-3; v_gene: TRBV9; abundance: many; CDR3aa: CASSEEGGLTTDTQYF; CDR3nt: TGTGCCAGCAGCGAGGAGGGGGGACTAACCACAGATACGCAGTATTTT
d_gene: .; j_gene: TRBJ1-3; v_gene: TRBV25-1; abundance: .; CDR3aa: CASSIQGSGNTIYF; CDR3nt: TGTGCCAGCAGTATCCAGGGTTCTGGAAACACCATATATTTT
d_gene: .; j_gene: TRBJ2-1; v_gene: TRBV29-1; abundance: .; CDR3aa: CSGGTFNVNEQFF; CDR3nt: TGCAGCGGTGGGACATTCAACGTCAATGAGCAGTTCTTC
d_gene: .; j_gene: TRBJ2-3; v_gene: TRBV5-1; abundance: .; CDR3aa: CASSLAVSTDTQYF; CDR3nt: TGCGCCAGCAGCTTGGCCGTCAGTACAGATACGCAGTATTTT
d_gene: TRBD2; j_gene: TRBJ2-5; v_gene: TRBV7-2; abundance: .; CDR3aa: CASSSRLAGGQGETQYF; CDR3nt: TGTGCCAGCAGCTCACGATTAGCGGGAGGTCAGGGGGAGACCCAGTACTTC
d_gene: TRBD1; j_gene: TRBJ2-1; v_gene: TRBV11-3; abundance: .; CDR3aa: CASSSSTGTAYNEQFF; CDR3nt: TGTGCCAGCAGCTCCTCGACAGGGACAGCCTACAATGAGCAGTTCTTC
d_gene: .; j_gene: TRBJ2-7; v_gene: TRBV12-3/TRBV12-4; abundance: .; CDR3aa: CASRPLGVSEQYF; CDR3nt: TGTGCCAGCAGACCCCTTGGAGTCTCCGAGCAGTACTTC
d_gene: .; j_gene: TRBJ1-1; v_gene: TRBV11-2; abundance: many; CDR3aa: CASSLGPHYTEAFF; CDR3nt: TGTGCCAGCAGCTTAGGGCCCCATTACACTGAAGCTTTCTTT
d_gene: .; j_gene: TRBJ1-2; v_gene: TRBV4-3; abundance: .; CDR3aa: CASSQGGEVVGYTF; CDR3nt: TGCGCCAGCAGCCAAGGGGGGGAGGTAGTTGGCTACACCTTC
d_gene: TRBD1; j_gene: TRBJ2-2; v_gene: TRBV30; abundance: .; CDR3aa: CAWNTGTGANTGELFF; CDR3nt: TGTGCCTGGAATACGGGGACAGGGGCTAACACCGGGGAGCTGTTTTTT
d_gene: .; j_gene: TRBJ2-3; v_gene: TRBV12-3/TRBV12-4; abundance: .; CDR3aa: CASSLAGISTDTQYF; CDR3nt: TGTGCCAGCAGTTTAGCGGGTATTAGCACAGATACGCAGTATTTT
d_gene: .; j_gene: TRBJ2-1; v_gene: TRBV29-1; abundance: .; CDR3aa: CSVVRLSSYNEQFF; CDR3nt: TGCAGCGTTGTCCGGTTAAGCTCCTACAATGAGCAGTTCTTC
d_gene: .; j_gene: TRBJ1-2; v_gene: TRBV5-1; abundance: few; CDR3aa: CASSRTGTGNGYTF; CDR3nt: TGCGCCAGCAGCCGAACTGGGACCGGGAATGGCTACACCTTC
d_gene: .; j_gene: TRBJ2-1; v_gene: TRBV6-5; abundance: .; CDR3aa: CASSHPRGNEQFF; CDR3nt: TGTGCCAGTAGTCACCCTCGGGGGAATGAGCAGTTCTTC
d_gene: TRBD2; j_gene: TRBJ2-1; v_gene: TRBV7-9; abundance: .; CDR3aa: CASRIVNSGMINEQFF; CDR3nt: TGTGCCAGCAGAATAGTCAATAGCGGGATGATCAATGAGCAGTTCTTC
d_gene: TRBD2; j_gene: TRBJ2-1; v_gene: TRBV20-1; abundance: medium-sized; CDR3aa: CSADFSGSGRNEQFF; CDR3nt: TGCAGTGCCGATTTTAGCGGGAGCGGGCGCAATGAGCAGTTCTTC
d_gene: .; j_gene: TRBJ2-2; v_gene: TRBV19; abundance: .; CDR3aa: CASSMGGTGELFF; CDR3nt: TGTGCCAGTAGTATGGGGGGAACCGGGGAGCTGTTTTTT
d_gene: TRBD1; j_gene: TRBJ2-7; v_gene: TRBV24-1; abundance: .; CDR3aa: CASSEGTGDYEQYF; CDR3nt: TGTGCCAGCAGCGAGGGGACAGGAGACTACGAGCAGTACTTC
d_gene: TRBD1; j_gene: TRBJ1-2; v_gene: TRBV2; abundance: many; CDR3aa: CASATGEGYTF; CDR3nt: TGTGCCAGCGCTACAGGGGAAGGCTACACCTTC
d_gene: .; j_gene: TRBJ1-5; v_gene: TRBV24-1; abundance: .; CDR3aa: CATSDFAGIETQHF; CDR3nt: TGTGCCACCAGTGATTTTGCAGGGATCGAGACCCAGCATTTT
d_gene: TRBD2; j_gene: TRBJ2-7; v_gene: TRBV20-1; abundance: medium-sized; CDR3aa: CSASLSGGYEQYF; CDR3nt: TGCAGTGCTAGCCTTAGCGGGGGCTACGAGCAGTACTTC
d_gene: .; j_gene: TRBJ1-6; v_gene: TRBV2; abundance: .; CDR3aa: CASSEARGTYNSPLHF; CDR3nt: TGTGCCAGCAGTGAAGCAAGGGGAACCTATAATTCACCCCTCCACTTC
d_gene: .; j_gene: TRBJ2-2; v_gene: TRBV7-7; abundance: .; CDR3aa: CASSLEAGTLNTGELFF; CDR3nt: TGTGCTAGCAGCTTAGAGGCCGGGACGCTGAACACCGGGGAGCTGTTTTTT
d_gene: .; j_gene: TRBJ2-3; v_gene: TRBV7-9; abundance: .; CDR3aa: CASWQGTDTQYF; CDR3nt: TGTGCCAGCTGGCAGGGGACAGATACGCAGTATTTT
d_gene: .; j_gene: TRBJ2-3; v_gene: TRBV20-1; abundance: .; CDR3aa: CSASRDGSTDTQYF; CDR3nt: TGCAGTGCTAGTCGAGACGGGAGCACAGATACGCAGTATTTT
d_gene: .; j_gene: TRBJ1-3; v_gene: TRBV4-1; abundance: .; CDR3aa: CASRLWAISGNTIYF; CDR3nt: TGCGCCAGCAGGCTATGGGCCATCTCTGGAAACACCATATATTTT
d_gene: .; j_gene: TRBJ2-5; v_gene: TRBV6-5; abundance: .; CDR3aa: CASSYRPGVRETQYF; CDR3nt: TGTGCCAGCAGTTACAGGCCAGGGGTTCGGGAGACCCAGTACTTC
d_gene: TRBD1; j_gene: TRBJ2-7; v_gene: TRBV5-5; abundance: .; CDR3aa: CASSRHLSLGTGLSYEQYF; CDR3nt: TGTGCCAGCAGCCGCCACTTATCCCTCGGGACAGGGCTCTCCTACGAGCAGTACTTC
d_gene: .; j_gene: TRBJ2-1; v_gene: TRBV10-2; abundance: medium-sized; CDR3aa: CASRDSGKAYNEQFF; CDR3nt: TGCGCCAGCAGGGACAGCGGGAAAGCGTACAATGAGCAGTTCTTC
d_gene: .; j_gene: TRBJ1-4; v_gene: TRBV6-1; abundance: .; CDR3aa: CASNRVNEKLFF; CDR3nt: TGTGCCAGCAATCGAGTGAATGAAAAACTGTTTTTT
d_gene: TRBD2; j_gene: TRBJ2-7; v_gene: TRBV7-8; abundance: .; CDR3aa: CASSSRLAGPGEYEQYF; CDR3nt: TGTGCCAGCAGCTCAAGACTAGCGGGACCGGGCGAATACGAGCAGTACTTC
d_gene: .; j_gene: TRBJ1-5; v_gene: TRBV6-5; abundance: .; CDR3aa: CASSPGKTSNQPQHF; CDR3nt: TGTGCCAGCAGTCCAGGGAAAACAAGCAATCAGCCCCAGCATTTT
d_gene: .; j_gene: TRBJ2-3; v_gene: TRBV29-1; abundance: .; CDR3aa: CSSTVWSSTDTQYF; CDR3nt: TGCAGCTCCACAGTTTGGTCCAGCACAGATACGCAGTATTTT
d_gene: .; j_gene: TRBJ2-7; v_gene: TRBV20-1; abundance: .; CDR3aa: CSARAGAGVKQYF; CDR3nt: TGCAGTGCTAGGGCAGGGGCGGGTGTCAAGCAGTACTTC
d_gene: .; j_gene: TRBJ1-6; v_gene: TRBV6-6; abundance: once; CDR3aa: CASSQPGANSPLHF; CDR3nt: TGTGCCAGCAGCCAGCCAGGGGCGAATTCACCCCTCCACTTT